Presented here are 17 T cell receptor beta chains from one specimen sequenced in a study of blood T cell repertoires in COVID-19. The repertoire was sequenced with immunoSEQ multiplex PCR; TCRdb's copy has only in-frame clones and lacks some. The profile shows about 210,000 clones, 80% of them singletons. The sequencing sample was made of PBMCs or T cells enriched from blood (not recorded which). The receptor source for this set is a young man with acute COVID-19.

The chain joins TRBV2 to TRBJ2-7; perhaps TRBD1 as D (6 bases). Germline V gives CDR1 SNHLY, CDR2 FYNNEI. Trimming took 4 bases from V and 5 from J, leaving 12 bases between them. The CDR3 is 13 amino acids. This chain's CDR3 is CASSVPGVHEQYF. The CDR3, as DNA: TGTGCCAGCAGTGTCCCAGGGGTCCACGAGCAGTACTTC.

This chain links TRBV18 with TRBJ1-1, with 9 bases identical to TRBD1. This CDR3 comprises 16 residues. CDR1 and CDR2 (germline): KGHSH, LQKENI. J gave up 0 bases and V 4 bases, and 6 bases lay outside the gene matches. CDR3 nucleotide sequence: TGTGCCAGCTCACAAACCGGGACAGGGCTGAACACTGAAGCTTTCTTT. Translated: CASSQTGTGLNTEAFF.

This clone was detected once. The chain is built from TRBV6-5 and TRBJ1-1; perhaps TRBD1 as D (5 bases). Trimming pared 3 bases from V and 2 bases from J, leaving 10 bases between. The CDR3 runs to 14 residues. Germline loops: CDR1 MNHEY, CDR2 SVGAGI. Here the CDR3 DNA reads TGTGCCAGCAGTTATCAGACAGCCAACACTGAAGCTTTCTTT. It encodes CASSYQTANTEAFF.

As to this clone: This sample also contains other DNA sequences that code for the same CDR3. The rearrangement joins TRBV14 to TRBJ1-1; 8 nucleotides line up with TRBD1. The CDR3 consists of 13 residues. Per germline, CDR1 SGHDN and CDR2 FVKESK. After removal of 4 bases from V and 5 bases from J, the junction contained 3 bases not matched to a gene. The DNA for the CDR3 is TGTGCCAGCAGCCTTACAGGGGGGACTGAAGCTTTCTTT. Its protein is CASSLTGGTEAFF.

The chain uses TRBV19 and TRBJ1-2; the match to TRBD1 covers 9 bases. The CDR3 length is 15 residues. V lost 6 bases and J lost 5; bases outside the gene matches: 10. The germline gives CDR1 LNHDA, CDR2 SQIVND (reference sequence). The CDR3: CASRRTSGTGYGYTF. The CDR3, as DNA: TGTGCCAGTAGGAGAACGTCCGGGACAGGGTATGGCTACACCTTC.

The rearrangement uses TRBV7-9 and TRBJ2-5; D gene ambiguous. V lost 5 bases to trimming and J lost 5 bases, with 12 bases between them. Germline CDR1 SEHNR, CDR2 FQNEAQ (reference sequence). The CDR3 has 13 residues. CDR3 nucleotide sequence: TGTGCCAGCAGCCAAACGGGTTCGGAGACCCAGTACTTC. It translates to CASSQTGSETQYF.

This clone was counted a few times. The chain carries TRBV11-2 and TRBJ1-6, with D hard to call. Trimming removed 1 base from V and 7 bases from J, with 11 bases in between. The CDR3 contains 15 residues. Germline V gene sequence: CDR1 SGHAT, CDR2 FQNNGV. In DNA form, the CDR3 reads TGTGCCAGCAGCTTAGGATCAGGATACAATTCACCCCTCCACTTT. Translated, it gives CASSLGSGYNSPLHF.

The rearrangement joins TRBV3-1 (or the pseudogene TRBV3-2) to TRBJ1-5; no reliable D call. V was trimmed by 3 bases and J by 0 bases, leaving 9 bases between them. Germline CDR1 reads LGHDT; CDR2 reads YNNKEL (reference sequence). This CDR3 is 15 amino acids long. CDR3 sequence: CASSQAHNSNQPQHF. Here the CDR3 DNA reads TGTGCCAGCAGCCAGGCACACAATAGCAATCAGCCCCAGCATTTT.

The chain is built from TRBV6-1 and TRBJ1-5, with no clear D. Germline V gives CDR1 MNHNS, CDR2 SASEGT. V lost 2 bases to trimming and J lost 7 bases, with 18 bases between them. CDR3 length equals 16 residues. CDR3 DNA: TGTGCCAGCAGTGAACTCCAAACGAGTCCCAGGCAGCCCCAGCATTTT. Residues: CASSELQTSPRQPQHF.

The V call is TRBV7-9, the J call TRBJ1-5; D gene ambiguous. The V end lost 5 bases, the J end lost 0 bases, and 5 bases lay between the germline ends. The CDR3 totals 13 residues. Germline CDR1 and CDR2: SEHNR and FQNEAQ (reference sequence). The CDR3 DNA is TGTGCCAGCAGCGCTACTAGCAATCAGCCCCAGCATTTT. Residues: CASSATSNQPQHF.

This clone has just a few counts. The rearrangement links TRBV9 to TRBJ2-1, with TRBD1 matching 9 bases. Germline values: CDR1 SGDLS, CDR2 YYNGEE. CDR3 length: 16 residues. V was clipped by 4 bases and J by 8 bases; unmatched bases: 13. The CDR3: CASSPHPGQGGDEQFF. The CDR3 DNA follows: TGTGCCAGCAGCCCACATCCGGGACAGGGTGGCGATGAGCAGTTCTTC.

The table lists this clone with a count of one. The V and J genes are TRBV19 and TRBJ2-3, with 7 bases matching TRBD1. The CDR3 has 16 residues. The J segment lost 2 bases and the V segment lost 3 bases, leaving 8 bases of the junction unmatched. Germline CDR1 LNHDA, CDR2 SQIVND (reference sequence). The CDR3 is CASSIGTASNTDTQYF. DNA of the CDR3: TGTGCCAGTAGTATCGGGACAGCTTCAAACACAGATACGCAGTATTTT.

The CDR3 spells CAISGGGGEQYF. The CDR3 bases are TGTGCCATCAGTGGGGGGGGCGGCGAGCAGTACTTC. V gene TRBV10-3 combines with J gene TRBJ2-7, with D possibly TRBD2 on 7 matching bases. CDR1 and CDR2 from the germline V gene are ENHRY and SYGVKD. The V gene lost 4 bases and the J gene lost 6 bases, with 10 bases spanning the gap. This CDR3 has 12 residues.

The rearrangement uses TRBV10-3 and TRBJ1-6; 9 bases fit TRBD1. V lost 6 bases, J lost 10 bases, and 4 bases stayed unmatched. Germline assignment: CDR1 ENHRY and CDR2 SYGVKD. This CDR3 comprises 13 residues. The CDR3 spells CAIRGDRESPLHF. The DNA for the CDR3 is TGTGCCATCAGGGGGGACAGGGAATCACCCCTCCACTTT.

The rearrangement joins TRBV12-3 or TRBV12-4 to TRBJ1-1, with D perhaps TRBD1 (6 bases). This CDR3 comprises 13 residues. Trimming stripped 3 bases from V and 5 bases from J, with 10 bases between. CDR3 region: CASSFGRGTEAFF. DNA of the CDR3: TGTGCCAGCAGTTTTGGCAGGGGTACTGAAGCTTTCTTT.

The genes are TRBV5-4 and TRBJ2-1, with TRBD2 matching 10 bases. The V gene end was trimmed by 3 bases and the J gene end by 5 bases; junction bases not matched to a gene: 2. The CDR3 loop spans 14 amino acids. Germline assignment: CDR1 SGHNT and CDR2 YYREEE (reference sequence). The CDR3 sequence: CASSSLAGDNEQFF. CDR3 nucleotide sequence: TGTGCCAGCAGCTCTCTAGCGGGGGACAATGAGCAGTTCTTC.

The chain joins TRBV13 to TRBJ2-2, with D tentatively TRBD2 (6 bases). Germline values: CDR1 PRHDT, CDR2 FYEKMQ (reference sequence). The CDR3 has 15 amino acids. The V end was cut by 0 bases, the J end by 2 bases, with 7 bases between. CDR3 protein: CASSLGLANTGELFF. CDR3 DNA sequence: TGTGCCAGCAGCTTAGGACTAGCCAACACCGGGGAGCTGTTTTTT.